This T cell receptor beta chain originates from a study of blood T cells in healthy people across ages. This clonotype was counted once. CDR1 LGHDT and CDR2 YNNKEL come from the germline V gene (reference sequence). The germline V and J ends were trimmed by 1 base and 9 bases, with 10 bases remaining between them. The CDR3 totals 13 residues. For the second PCR, which ran for 7 to 11 cycles, a sample-barcoded 5' primer and a J-beta primer mix were used. TCRdb re-called the 5' RACE reads with MiXCR, one entry per CDR3 protein. The sample has roughly 1 million distinct CDR3 sequences; approximately 25% are singletons. Separately, the same data were catalogued under a study of T cells of mothers and their children.

This chain connects TRBV3-1 to TRBJ2-1; D remains ambiguous. The source of this sequence is a girl aged 2 to 10 in good health. The sequencing input was blood. Here the CDR3 reads CASSQVPGVEQFF. The CDR3 DNA reads as TGTGCCAGCAGCCAAGTCCCGGGTGTTGAGCAGTTCTTC.